The 24 T cell receptor beta chains below come from one sample, sequenced in a study of human T cells and chemical hapten exposure. Noted time point: pre-sensitization, week 0. Stated treatment: therapeutic diphenylcyclopropenone sensitization with weekly scalp DPC. Total RNA was isolated from unfractionated whole blood. TCRdb reanalysed the RACE reads using MiXCR and keeps one entry per CDR3 protein. The sample records about 52,000 distinct CDR3 sequences, approximately 9.7% being singletons. The sequencing here drew on whole blood, taken in connection with sensitization to the hapten diphenylcyclopropenone (DPC). These receptors were collected from a woman aged 30 to 39 with alopecia areata. Some clones in this sample may be carry-over from other donors' samples.

This clonotype was recorded many times. The chain is built from TRBV12-3 or TRBV12-4 and TRBJ1-1; D possibly corresponds to TRBD1 (6 bases). CDR3 length: 13 residues. With 6 bases removed from V and 4 bases from J, the gap between germline ends came to 12 bases. In DNA form, the CDR3 reads TGTGCCAGCAGCCCACAGGGTTTCACTGAAGCTTTCTTT. Its translation is CASSPQGFTEAFF.

This clonotype was observed a few times. The CDR3 here is CASSLQYAASTDTQYF. The CDR3 nucleotides read TGCGCCAGCAGCCTCCAATACGCGGCTAGCACAGATACGCAGTATTTT. The genes are TRBV5-1 and TRBJ2-3; D remains unclear. The CDR3 runs 16 residues. CDR1 is SGHRS and CDR2 is YFSETQ in the germline V gene. V dropped 4 bases and J dropped 0 bases, with 15 bases sitting between them. Variable domain in full (rest from reference TRBV5-1 and TRBJ2-3): KAGVTQTPRYLIKTRGQQVTLSCSPISGHRSVSWYQQTPGQGLQFLFEYFSETQRNKGNFPGRFSGRQFSNSRSEMNVSTLELGDSALYLCASSLQYAASTDTQYFGPGTRLTVL.

This chain joins TRBV9 and TRBJ2-6, with D hard to call. The CDR3 is 17 residues long. Between the trimmed V and J ends, which lost 0 bases and 0 bases, there was a span of 10 bases. Germline V gene sequence: CDR1 SGDLS, CDR2 YYNGEE. DNA of the CDR3: TGTGCCAGCAGCGTAGATGGACCGAGCTCTGGGGCCAACGTCCTGACTTTC. Protein product: CASSVDGPSSGANVLTF. Full variable domain (rest looked up from reference TRBV9 and TRBJ2-6): DSGVTQTPKHLITATGQRVTLRCSPRSGDLSVYWYQQSLDQGLQFLIQYYNGEERAKGNILERFSAQQFPDLHSELNLSSLELGDSALYFCASSVDGPSSGANVLTFGAGSRLTVL.

This clonotype was recorded a few times. The rearrangement joins TRBV11-2 to TRBJ2-1; 7 positions agree with TRBD1. Germline CDR1 reads SGHAT; CDR2 reads FQNNGV. Germline trimming cut 3 bases from V and 4 bases from J; bases unmatched to any gene: 3. There are 14 residues in the CDR3. DNA of the CDR3: TGTGCCAGCAGCTTGACAGGGCGATACAATGAGCAGTTCTTC. Encoded protein: CASSLTGRYNEQFF.

This chain links TRBV20-1 with TRBJ1-3; D is unclear. The germline gives CDR1 DFQATT, CDR2 SNEGSKA (reference sequence). The CDR3 length is 15 residues. Trimming stripped 1 base from V and 0 bases from J, with 10 bases between. The chain's CDR3 is CSARAHLPSGNTIYF. DNA of the CDR3: TGCAGTGCTAGAGCACACCTTCCCTCTGGAAACACCATATATTTT.

The J gene is TRBJ1-2, the V gene TRBV12-3 or TRBV12-4; 7 bases match TRBD1. V trimming: 4 bases; J trimming: 1 base; junction bases outside the gene matches: 6. CDR3 length equals 15 residues. The CDR3 is CASSSNRQGNYGYTF. DNA of the CDR3: TGTGCCAGCAGTTCAAATAGACAGGGTAACTATGGCTACACCTTC.

The sample holds a few counts of this clonotype. The junction shows a germline mismatch at one end, possibly a read error. The chain combines TRBV7-2 with TRBJ1-2, with TRBD1 matching 7 bases. Germline lookup yields CDR1 SGHTA and CDR2 FQGNSA. The CDR3 is 15 residues long. The CDR3 protein is CASSLAATGDYGYTF. Written as DNA, the CDR3 is TGTGCCAGCAGCCTAGCCGCCACAGGGGACTATGGCTACACCTTC.

This clonotype was detected a few times. The chain uses TRBV7-3 and TRBJ1-1; a weak D match, TRBD1 (6 bases). With 7 bases removed from V and 4 bases from J, the gap between germline ends came to 16 bases. Germline values: CDR1 SGHTA, CDR2 FQGTGA. The CDR3 contains 14 residues. The CDR3 here is CASMSGTHGTEAFF. CDR3 coding DNA: TGTGCCAGCATGTCCGGGACACATGGCACTGAAGCTTTCTTT.

The chain carries TRBV5-1 and TRBJ2-5; no reliable D call. V shed 6 bases and J shed 1 base, with 13 bases lying between them. Germline V gene data show CDR1 as SGHRS and CDR2 as YFSETQ. The CDR3 runs 14 residues. This CDR3 is CASTAGGGQETQYF. The CDR3 DNA reads TGCGCCAGCACGGCAGGTGGCGGCCAAGAGACCCAGTACTTC.

This chain joins TRBV7-2 and TRBJ2-7; possible D gene TRBD2, 5 bases. Trimming removed 5 bases at V and 2 bases at J, with 10 bases between. From germline, CDR1 is SGHTA and CDR2 FQGNSA. CDR3 length: 13 residues. This CDR3 reads CASSRTDTYEQYF. The CDR3 region has the DNA TGTGCCAGCAGCCGGACTGATACCTACGAGCAGTACTTC.

By share, this clonotype counts as medium-sized. The gene calls are TRBV4-3 and TRBJ2-3; D is unclear. Germline V CDR1 and CDR2: LGHNA, YSLEER. The CDR3 runs to 15 residues. V lost 0 bases and J 2 bases, leaving 9 bases between the germline ends. The CDR3 nucleotides are TGCGCCAGCAGCCAAGATAAGCGAGACACAGATACGCAGTATTTT. Translated, it gives CASSQDKRDTDTQYF.

The sample holds a few counts of this clonotype. The genes are TRBV10-3 and TRBJ2-1; possible D gene TRBD1, 6 bases. Germline lookup yields CDR1 ENHRY and CDR2 SYGVKD. This CDR3 region has 13 residues. The ends were cut back, 6 bases at V and 7 bases at J, with 13 bases in the middle. Here the CDR3 reads CAISTVRGNEQFF. The CDR3 region has the DNA TGTGCCATCAGCACCGTCAGGGGAAATGAGCAGTTCTTC.

This clonotype was recorded at least ten times. The V call is TRBV18, the J call TRBJ1-5, with D hard to call. The CDR3 totals 13 residues. Trimming stripped 2 bases from V and 4 bases from J, with 6 bases between. Per germline, CDR1 KGHSH and CDR2 LQKENI. The CDR3 nucleotides read TGTGCCAGCTCACCAGATCAGAATCAGCCCCAGCATTTT. Translating it yields CASSPDQNQPQHF.

As to this clonotype: A single base separates this from a much larger clone, so it may be a read error. A read error is likely, as this CDR3 ends without the conserved phenylalanine or tryptophan. The rearrangement uses TRBV12-3 or TRBV12-4 and TRBJ2-1; possible D gene TRBD1, 5 bases. V was shortened by 2 bases and J by 10 bases, with 12 bases between the two germline ends. This CDR3 comprises 13 residues. CDR3 residues: CASSLMAPGEQFC. In DNA form, the CDR3 reads TGTGCCAGCAGTTTAATGGCGCCAGGGGAGCAGTTCTGC.

Only a few counts were recorded for this clonotype. This rearrangement joins TRBV2 to TRBJ2-3, with no clear D. The ends were cut back, 7 bases at V and 2 bases at J, with 16 bases in the middle. The CDR3 has 15 amino acids. Germline assignment: CDR1 SNHLY and CDR2 FYNNEI. CDR3 amino acids: CASTRFLAPTDTQYF. DNA of the CDR3: TGTGCCAGCACCCGTTTTTTAGCCCCCACAGATACGCAGTATTTT.

The J gene is TRBJ2-3, the V gene TRBV5-1, with D hard to call. Germline V gene sequence: CDR1 SGHRS, CDR2 YFSETQ. V was trimmed by 4 bases and J by 3 bases, leaving 9 bases between them. CDR3 length: 13 amino acids. CDR3: CASSPASTDTQYF. CDR3 nucleotide sequence: TGCGCCAGCAGCCCGGCAAGTACAGATACGCAGTATTTT.

This clonotype has at least ten counts. V usage is TRBV29-1 and J usage is TRBJ2-3; 8 positions match TRBD2. Germline loops: CDR1 SQVTM, CDR2 ANQGSEA. V lost 3 bases, J lost 6 bases, and 8 bases stayed unmatched. The CDR3 is 14 amino acids. The CDR3 here is CSVDVAGYSDTQYF. The DNA of the CDR3 is TGCAGCGTTGATGTAGCGGGGTACTCCGATACGCAGTATTTT.

The J gene is TRBJ2-4, the V gene TRBV18; D is unclear. With 0 bases removed from V and 1 base from J, the gap between germline ends came to 4 bases. The CDR3 totals 14 residues. The germline gives CDR1 KGHSH, CDR2 LQKENI. CDR3 DNA: TGTGCCAGCTCACCACCGTTGGCCAAAAACATTCAGTACTTC. It yields the protein CASSPPLAKNIQYF.

V and J are TRBV27 and TRBJ2-5, with a tentative D call TRBD2 (6 bases). Germline CDR1 reads MNHEY; CDR2 reads SMNVEV (reference sequence). V shed 0 bases and J shed 4 bases, with 21 bases lying between them. This CDR3 is built from 18 residues. CDR3 in amino acids: CASSLSRRVGGWGETQYF. The CDR3 DNA is TGTGCCAGCAGTTTATCGAGGCGGGTCGGGGGATGGGGAGAGACCCAGTACTTC.

The rearrangement uses TRBV6-2 or TRBV6-3 and TRBJ2-5; 8 bases align to TRBD2. The CDR3 is made up of 14 amino acids. J was trimmed by 10 bases and V by 0 bases; bases with no gene match: 7. Germline loops: CDR1 MNHEY, CDR2 SVGEGT. The CDR3 nucleotides read TGTGCCAGCAGTTACTCTAGACTAGCGCATGACCAGTACTTC. Translating gives CASSYSRLAHDQYF.

The chain has TRBV12-3 or TRBV12-4 and TRBJ2-3; the D gene could be TRBD1 or TRBD2 (6 bases each). CDR3 length: 17 residues. Trimming took 6 bases from V and 4 from J, leaving 23 bases between them. The CDR3 bases are TGTGCCAGCAGCTCCACCCTTAGGGGGGCACCGGCAGATACGCAGTATTTT. Its translation is CASSSTLRGAPADTQYF.

This clonotype was counted ten times or more. The chain is built from TRBV14 and TRBJ2-2; 7 bases agree with TRBD1. Germline V gene sequence: CDR1 SGHDN, CDR2 FVKESK. The CDR3 loop spans 18 amino acids. J was trimmed by 0 bases and V by 1 base; bases with no gene match: 8. CDR3 sequence (DNA): TGTGCCAGCAGCCAAGTTAACACCGGGACAGCGAACACCGGGGAGCTGTTTTTT. It encodes CASSQVNTGTANTGELFF.

The rearrangement uses TRBV12-3 or TRBV12-4 and TRBJ1-2, with D possibly TRBD1 on 5 matching bases. The CDR3 extends over 13 amino acids. Trimming took off 6 bases at V and 4 bases at J, with 12 bases between the two ends. CDR3 DNA: TGTGCCAGCAGCCCGGGACGGGCCTATGGCTACACCTTC. Its translation: CASSPGRAYGYTF.

The chain combines TRBV20-1 with TRBJ2-7, with D tentatively TRBD1 (6 bases). Trimming removed 1 base at V and 2 bases at J, with 15 bases between. Germline CDR1 and CDR2: DFQATT and SNEGSKA (reference sequence). CDR3 size: 15 residues. CDR3 bases: TGCAGTGCTAGAGCGCCGCAGGGGTGGGCCTACGAGCAGTACTTC. Amino acid sequence: CSARAPQGWAYEQYF.